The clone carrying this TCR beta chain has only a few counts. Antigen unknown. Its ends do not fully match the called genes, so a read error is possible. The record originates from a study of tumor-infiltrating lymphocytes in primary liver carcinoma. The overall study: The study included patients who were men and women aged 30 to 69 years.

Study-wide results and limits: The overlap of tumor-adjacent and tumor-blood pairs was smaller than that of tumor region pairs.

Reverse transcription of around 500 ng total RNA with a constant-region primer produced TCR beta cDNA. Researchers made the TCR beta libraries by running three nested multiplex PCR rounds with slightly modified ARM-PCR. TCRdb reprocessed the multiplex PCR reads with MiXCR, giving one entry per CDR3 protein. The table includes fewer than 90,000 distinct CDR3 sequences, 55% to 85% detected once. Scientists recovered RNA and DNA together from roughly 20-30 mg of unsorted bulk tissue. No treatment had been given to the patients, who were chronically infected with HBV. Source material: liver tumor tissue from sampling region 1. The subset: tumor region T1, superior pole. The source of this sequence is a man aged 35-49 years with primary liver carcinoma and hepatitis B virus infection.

CDR3 sequence (DNA): TGTGCCAGCAGCTTAAAGATAAGCTCCTACGAGCAATACTTC. It encodes CASSLKISSYEQYF. The chain couples TRBV7-8 to TRBJ2-7; D unresolved. Per the germline V gene, CDR1 is SGHVS and CDR2 is FQNEAQ. The CDR3 sequence is 14 residues long.